This TCR beta chain appears in the sequencing data of a study of cytomegalovirus exposure and HLA in healthy donors. Whole-study findings and limits: Fewer N-insertions (relative to the 666-donor mean) were reportedly seen in an Asian-associated ancestry cluster in a later analysis. The study designated about 180 TCR beta chains cytomegalovirus-associated.

CDR1 MRHNA and CDR2 SNTAGT come from the germline V gene. The CDR3 contains 15 residues. V was trimmed by 3 bases and J by 0 bases, leaving 9 bases between them. The PCR was carried out with 60 Vbeta primers and 13 Jbeta primers. Sequencing was performed with immunoSEQ multiplex PCR; in TCRdb, only in-frame clones are kept and a portion is missing. Among some 89,000 clones listed, 85% were seen once. Of note for this clone: The antigen is not known.

Sequencing was performed on PBMCs. The chain recombines TRBV6-4 with TRBJ1-5; tentative D call: TRBD1 (5 bases). This receptor was taken from a man aged 40-55 years in good health and CMV-seropositive. For the CDR3, the DNA is TGTGCCAGCAGTGAGACAGCTTATAGCAATCAGCCCCAGCATTTT. This codes for CASSETAYSNQPQHF.